The source of this T cell receptor (beta chain) is a study of blood T cell repertoires in COVID-19. Across the whole study: Whether acute or convalescent, the COVID-19 samples came from the United States, Italy and Spain. PBMCs, B-cell-depleted T cells, or T cells provided the cDNA or gDNA that made up the material.

The CDR3 has 15 amino acids. V shed 3 bases and J 4 bases; nucleotides not matched to a gene: 4. CDR1 LGHNA and CDR2 YNFKEQ come from the germline V gene. As processed by the authors: Estimated nucleated cell counts came from reference gene primer amplification. Here immunoSEQ multiplex PCR was the method, and the copy in TCRdb shows in-frame clones only, minus some. The V and J calls and clone size were taken over from that table, and D and trimming were inferred from the DNA. Of approximately 54,000 clones listed, about 86% were seen once; the top ten hold about 4.2%. This sequence was found in a man at least 80 years old with active COVID-19. The sample comprised peripheral blood. The chain recombines TRBV4-2 with TRBJ2-2; TRBD1 aligns across 8 bases. The CDR3: CASSQLTGATGELFF. For the CDR3, the DNA is TGTGCCAGCAGCCAGTTGACAGGGGCCACCGGGGAGCTGTTTTTT.